The 32 T cell receptor beta chains listed next were all sequenced from one sample in a study of shared clonotypes between healthy human individuals. TCRdb keeps only in-frame clones here, not all; method: immunoSEQ multiplex PCR. The table lists some 2 million clones, 85% to 95% of them singletons. Positive CCR7 selection of CD45RO-negative cells yielded the naive CD8 cells, and terminally differentiated effector memory CD45RA+ cells were excluded. Sequenced material: naive CD8+ T cells sorted from blood. The receptors originated from a man younger than 30 in good health.

In this sample, this clone turned up once. Other DNA sequences in the same sample also yield this CDR3. The chain is built from TRBV7-9 and TRBJ1-4; a weak D match, TRBD1 (6 bases). CDR3 size: 15 residues. The germline V gene encodes CDR1 SEHNR and CDR2 FQNEAQ (reference sequence). The V gene lost 1 base and the J gene lost 5 bases, with 11 bases spanning the gap. CDR3 in DNA: TGTGCCAGCAGCTTAGTGGAGGGGGGAAATGAAAAACTGTTTTTT. It specifies CASSLVEGGNEKLFF. The complete variable domain, with remaining parts taken from reference TRBV7-9 and TRBJ1-4, reads DTGVSQNPRHKITKRGQNVTFRCDPISEHNRLYWYRQTLGQGPEFLTYFQNEAQLEKSRLLSDRFSAERPKGSFSTLEIQRTEQGDSAMYLCASSLVEGGNEKLFFGSGTQLSVL.

The chain links TRBV27 to TRBJ2-1; D ambiguous. There are 14 residues in the CDR3. V lost 1 base and J lost 7, with 11 bases in between. Germline assignment: CDR1 MNHEY and CDR2 SMNVEV (reference sequence). CDR3 coding DNA: TGTGCCAGCAGTTTATACGCTGGATTAAATGAGCAGTTCTTC. Translating it yields CASSLYAGLNEQFF.

J is TRBJ1-6 and V is TRBV2; TRBD1 matches at 12 bases. This CDR3 has 16 residues. The V gene's germline CDR1 is SNHLY and CDR2 FYNNEI. Losses at the gene ends were 7 bases for V and 7 bases for J; bases not matched to a gene: 8. The CDR3 DNA reads as TGTGCCAGCATGGGGGACAGGGGGCGCATAAATTCACCCCTCCACTTT. It codes for CASMGDRGRINSPLHF.

The chain recombines TRBV11-2 with TRBJ2-5, with 9 bases that match TRBD2. CDR3 length: 16 residues. J was trimmed by 2 bases and V by 4 bases; bases with no gene match: 8. Germline lookup yields CDR1 SGHAT and CDR2 FQNNGV. The CDR3 reads CASSSREREAQETQYF. CDR3 coding DNA: TGTGCCAGCAGCTCGAGGGAGCGGGAGGCACAAGAGACCCAGTACTTC.

In DNA, the CDR3 is TGTGCCAGTAGTAGCCCGGGACACTTAACCGGGGAGCTGTTTTTT. Its translation: CASSSPGHLTGELFF. The J gene is TRBJ2-2, the V gene TRBV19, with a possible D match to TRBD1 (6 bases). V lost 4 bases to trimming and J lost 5 bases, with 14 bases between them. This CDR3 is 15 amino acids long. Germline CDR1 reads LNHDA; CDR2 reads SQIVND (reference sequence).

This chain uses TRBV2 with TRBJ1-2; 8 nucleotides align to TRBD1. Germline-derived CDR1 and CDR2 are SNHLY and FYNNEI. The CDR3 runs 15 residues. J was trimmed by 3 bases and V by 3 bases; bases with no gene match: 6. The CDR3 nucleotides read TGTGCCAGCAGTGAGACAGGGGATTTCGACTATGGCTACACCTTC. This codes for CASSETGDFDYGYTF.

The chain employs TRBV5-6 and TRBJ1-5, with TRBD1 identical over 8 bases. The V gene's germline CDR1 is SGHDT and CDR2 YYEEEE. The V gene end was trimmed by 8 bases and the J gene end by 3 bases; junction bases not matched to a gene: 7. This CDR3 contains 14 residues. The CDR3 here is CASRDRGPNQPQHF. The CDR3 DNA reads TGTGCCAGTCGTGACAGGGGTCCCAATCAGCCCCAGCATTTT.

CDR3: CASSPRERRETQYF. DNA of the CDR3: TGTGCCAGCAGCCCGAGGGAAAGGAGAGAGACCCAGTACTTC. V usage is TRBV6-5 and J usage is TRBJ2-5; a possible D gene is TRBD2 (5 bases). Germline V lookup: CDR1 MNHEY, CDR2 SVGAGI. The CDR3 sequence is 14 residues long. Trimming took off 6 bases at V and 4 bases at J, with 15 bases between the two ends.

The rearrangement joins TRBV9 to TRBJ2-2; 7 bases map to TRBD2. Trimming took 3 bases from V and 0 from J; bases not matched to a gene: 8. This CDR3 spans 17 amino acids. Germline CDR1 and CDR2: SGDLS and YYNGEE. CDR3 DNA: TGTGCCAGCAGCGACCCCCGGGCGGGGGCGAACACCGGGGAGCTGTTTTTT. It is translated as CASSDPRAGANTGELFF.

This clone was recorded once. The chain recombines TRBV27 with TRBJ2-1; D is tentatively TRBD1 or TRBD2 (5 bases each). CDR3 length equals 14 residues. Trimming shortened V by 6 bases and J by 6 bases, and 15 bases separated the two germline ends. CDR1 and CDR2 from the germline V gene are MNHEY and SMNVEV (reference sequence). Here the CDR3 reads CASSRPGPINEQFF. The CDR3 DNA is TGTGCCAGCAGCCGACCGGGGCCAATCAATGAGCAGTTCTTC.

This chain joins TRBV7-2 and TRBJ2-7; D remains unclear. CDR3 length equals 12 residues. The ends were cut back, 5 bases at V and 5 bases at J, with 10 bases in the middle. The V gene's germline CDR1 is SGHTA and CDR2 FQGNSA. The CDR3 DNA reads TGTGCCAGCAGCGGTAACATGAACGAGCAGTACTTC. It yields the protein CASSGNMNEQYF.

This sequence joins TRBV27 and TRBJ1-5; tentative D call: TRBD1 (5 bases). Trimming stripped 0 bases from V and 4 bases from J, with 13 bases between. The CDR3 runs 16 residues. Germline V lookup: CDR1 MNHEY, CDR2 SMNVEV (reference sequence). The DNA for the CDR3 is TGTGCCAGCAGTTTATCCGGGACCGCCTTAAATCAGCCCCAGCATTTT. Amino acids: CASSLSGTALNQPQHF.

This chain uses TRBV5-8 with TRBJ1-5; 7 positions match TRBD1. J was trimmed by 0 bases and V by 3 bases; bases with no gene match: 3. The germline V gene has CDR1 SGHTS and CDR2 YDEGEE. CDR3 length equals 15 residues. CDR3 bases: TGTGCCAGCAGCTCGGGACAGAATAGCAATCAGCCCCAGCATTTT. Protein product: CASSSGQNSNQPQHF.

This chain uses TRBV30 with TRBJ2-7; TRBD1 aligns across 7 bases. Germline assignment: CDR1 GTSNPN and CDR2 SVGIG (reference sequence). The CDR3 sequence is 14 residues long. V lost 4 bases to trimming and J lost 1 base; unmatched junction nucleotides: 7. Here the CDR3 reads CAWNGVGQSYEQYF. The CDR3 DNA sequence: TGTGCCTGGAATGGGGTGGGACAGTCCTACGAGCAGTACTTC.

J is TRBJ2-7 and V is TRBV5-1, with a weak D call TRBD1 (5 bases). Germline CDR1 and CDR2: SGHRS and YFSETQ. This CDR3 comprises 15 residues. Trimming shortened V by 1 base and J by 0 bases, and 11 bases separated the two germline ends. This chain's CDR3 is CASSLRQSNSYEQYF. CDR3 sequence (DNA): TGCGCCAGCAGCTTGCGACAGTCAAACTCCTACGAGCAGTACTTC.

The gene calls are TRBV6-5 and TRBJ2-7; the match to TRBD2 covers 9 bases. Germline CDR1 MNHEY, CDR2 SVGAGI. The CDR3 has 14 residues. J lost 4 bases, V lost 6 bases, and 7 bases had no gene match. The CDR3 DNA reads TGTGCCAGCAGAATAGCGGGAGCGGAGTACGAGCAGTACTTC. Amino acids: CASRIAGAEYEQYF.

The chain has TRBV30 and TRBJ2-7; D is ambiguous. Germline V gives CDR1 GTSNPN, CDR2 SVGIG (reference sequence). The V end was cut by 2 bases, the J end by 2 bases, with 7 bases between. The CDR3 length is 12 residues. CDR3 coding DNA: TGTGCCTGGAGTACGGGTACCTACGAGCAGTACTTC. The encoded protein is CAWSTGTYEQYF.

The chain couples TRBV15 to TRBJ1-5; unclear D gene. The CDR3 consists of 12 residues. The germline V and J ends were trimmed by 8 bases and 5 bases, with 10 bases remaining between them. Germline V CDR1 and CDR2: LNHNV, YYDKDF (reference sequence). The CDR3 spells CATADSYQPQHF. As DNA, the CDR3 is TGTGCCACCGCGGATAGTTATCAGCCCCAGCATTTT.

The chain has TRBV5-4 and TRBJ2-7; 7 nucleotides agree with TRBD1. This CDR3 is built from 13 residues. Germline V CDR1 and CDR2: SGHNT, YYREEE (reference sequence). V shed 3 bases and J 3 bases; nucleotides not matched to a gene: 3. The CDR3 DNA is TGTGCCAGCAGCTCGGGACAGTACTACGAGCAGTACTTC. Encoded protein: CASSSGQYYEQYF.

This clone has a single count. The gene calls are TRBV9 and TRBJ2-3; TRBD1 matches at 8 bases. The CDR3 consists of 15 residues. Germline V lookup: CDR1 SGDLS, CDR2 YYNGEE. With V trimmed by 4 bases and J by 0 bases, 4 bases remained unmatched. CDR3 bases: TGTGCCAGCAGCCAGGGACAGGACAGCACAGATACGCAGTATTTT. Translation gives CASSQGQDSTDTQYF.

The V and J genes are TRBV28 and TRBJ1-1; 10 bases fit TRBD1. The J segment lost 4 bases and the V segment lost 2 bases, leaving 4 bases of the junction unmatched. This CDR3 contains 15 residues. From germline, CDR1 is MDHEN and CDR2 SYDVKM. The CDR3 spells CASSLRGQGITEAFF. The CDR3 DNA is TGTGCCAGCAGTTTAAGGGGACAGGGGATCACTGAAGCTTTCTTT.

The V call is TRBV7-8, the J call TRBJ1-5; no clear D. V shed 5 bases and J shed 5 bases, with 16 bases lying between them. The germline gives CDR1 SGHVS, CDR2 FQNEAQ. The CDR3 runs to 15 residues. The CDR3 region is CASSPYVEGDQPQHF. The DNA for the CDR3 is TGTGCCAGCAGCCCGTACGTGGAAGGAGATCAGCCCCAGCATTTT.

The V and J genes are TRBV4-1 and TRBJ1-5; 8 bases are a match to TRBD1. J was trimmed by 7 bases and V by 1 base; bases with no gene match: 6. Germline loops: CDR1 MGHRA, CDR2 YSYEKL. This CDR3 is built from 15 residues. The CDR3 region is CASSQVSGGGQPQHF. Here the CDR3 DNA reads TGCGCCAGCAGCCAAGTATCAGGGGGCGGGCAGCCCCAGCATTTT.

The chain has TRBV29-1 and TRBJ1-2; a weak D match, TRBD1 (5 bases). V lost 0 bases to trimming and J lost 10 bases, with 15 bases between them. CDR1 and CDR2 from the germline V gene are SQVTM and ANQGSEA. The CDR3 has 13 residues. CDR3 loop: CSVEDPGPLDYTF. CDR3 sequence (DNA): TGCAGCGTTGAAGATCCAGGGCCACTTGACTACACCTTC.

This clone was found once. V gene TRBV28 combines with J gene TRBJ2-5; D might be TRBD2 (5 bases). CDR3 length: 13 residues. Deletions cut 7 bases from V and 3 bases from J, with 12 bases between. Germline V gives CDR1 MDHEN, CDR2 SYDVKM. CDR3 bases: TGTGCCAGCACCCTCATGGGAGAAGAGACCCAGTACTTC. As protein: CASTLMGEETQYF.

The V gene is TRBV27, the J gene TRBJ2-7; 7 nucleotides align to TRBD2. The germline gives CDR1 MNHEY, CDR2 SMNVEV (reference sequence). CDR3 length: 15 residues. Trimming at V came to 4 bases and at J to 2 bases, leaving 8 bases not matched to a gene. The CDR3 reads CASSSLAEPAYEQYF. DNA of the CDR3: TGTGCCAGCAGTTCTCTAGCGGAGCCTGCCTACGAGCAGTACTTC.

Regarding this clone: This clone may be a read error of a much larger clone one base away. Additional DNA sequences in this sample encode the identical CDR3. The J gene is TRBJ1-2, the V gene TRBV30, with D unclear. Germline V gene sequence: CDR1 GTSNPN, CDR2 SVGIG (reference sequence). This CDR3 spans 12 amino acids. CDR3 nucleotides: TGTGCCTGGAGTATCGGTAACTATGGCTATACCTTC. Residues: CAWSIGNYGYTF.

V gene TRBV6-5 combines with J gene TRBJ2-1, with 7 nucleotides matching TRBD1. The CDR3 spans 15 residues. The ends lost 2 bases at V and 5 bases at J; junction bases unmatched: 6. Germline V gene data show CDR1 as MNHEY and CDR2 as SVGAGI. CDR3 coding DNA: TGTGCCAGCAGTTACCCGGGACAGCGTCACAATGAGCAGTTCTTC. Its translation is CASSYPGQRHNEQFF.

CDR3 bases: TGTGCCAGCAGCGGGGACAGGGGGAGACACACCGGGGAGCTGTTTTTT. Translation: CASSGDRGRHTGELFF. The chain links TRBV7-9 to TRBJ2-2, with 11 bases that match TRBD1. The CDR3 consists of 16 residues. V dropped 5 bases and J dropped 3; count of bases not matched to a gene: 5. Germline V gene sequence: CDR1 SEHNR, CDR2 FQNEAQ (reference sequence).

For the CDR3, the DNA is TGTGCCAGCAGCCGGACAGATAACTATGGCTACACCTTC. Translating it yields CASSRTDNYGYTF. The chain carries TRBV6-6 and TRBJ1-2; tentative D call: TRBD1 (6 bases). Germline lookup yields CDR1 MNHNY and CDR2 SVGAGI (reference sequence). This CDR3 spans 13 amino acids. V was pared by 6 bases and J by 1 base, with 9 bases between.

About this clone itself: Other DNA sequences of this sample code for an identical CDR3. The chain links TRBV27 to TRBJ1-2, with a tentative D call TRBD1 (6 bases). V was cut by 3 bases and J by 2 bases, with 7 bases left in between. The CDR3 is made up of 13 amino acids. Germline CDR1 MNHEY, CDR2 SMNVEV (reference sequence). CDR3: CASSFRGNYGYTF. The CDR3 coding sequence is TGTGCCAGCAGTTTTAGGGGGAACTATGGCTACACCTTC.

V is TRBV6-5 and J is TRBJ1-3; D not resolved. The CDR3 totals 14 residues. CDR1 is MNHEY and CDR2 is SVGAGI in the germline V gene. V was shortened by 8 bases and J by 0 bases, with 11 bases between the two germline ends. The CDR3 DNA is TGTGCCAGCGGTACGCTCAGCTCTGGAAACACCATATATTTT. Protein sequence: CASGTLSSGNTIYF.